Below are 21 T cell receptor beta chains sequenced from a single sample in a study of Graves' ophthalmopathy and Graves' hyperthyroidism. Amplification of the TCR beta CDR3 regions used RNA transcripts (as template). HTBI-primed RT-PCR formed the first round, and a multiplex PCR formed the second. TCRdb processed the multiplex PCR reads anew with MiXCR; each CDR3 protein has one entry. Of roughly 600,000 distinct CDR3 sequences detected, about 40% appear once; the ten largest clones hold about 4.1%. Material for sequencing was peripheral blood or thyroid tissue (not recorded which). Receptors originate from an adult man with Graves' hyperthyroidism.

There are many counts of this clonotype. The chain recombines TRBV20-1 with TRBJ1-6; D ambiguous. This CDR3 comprises 13 residues. Deletions cut 0 bases from V and 10 bases from J, with 10 bases between. Germline CDR1 reads DFQATT; CDR2 reads SNEGSKA (reference sequence). The CDR3 DNA reads as TGCAGTGCTAGAGATTGGCAGGAATCACCCCTCCACTTT. Its translation is CSARDWQESPLHF.

This clonotype has ten or more counts. The chain uses TRBV7-2 and TRBJ1-2; D may be TRBD1 (5 bases). Trimming removed 3 bases from V and 1 base from J, with 9 bases in between. Germline CDR1 is SGHTA and CDR2 is FQGNSA. The CDR3 has 14 amino acids. CDR3 bases: TGTGCCAGCAGCTTTCGGGGGGGTAACTATGGCTACACCTTC. This gives the protein CASSFRGGNYGYTF.

At least ten counts were recorded for this clonotype. The V gene is TRBV20-1, the J gene TRBJ2-5, with D possibly TRBD1 on 5 matching bases. Trimming shortened V by 6 bases and J by 2 bases, and 16 bases separated the two germline ends. Germline-derived CDR1 and CDR2 are DFQATT and SNEGSKA (reference sequence). The CDR3 is 14 amino acids. The CDR3 reads CSASQGTGQETQYF. The CDR3 coding sequence is TGCAGTGCGAGTCAGGGTACGGGTCAAGAGACCCAGTACTTC.

The V gene is TRBV6-1, the J gene TRBJ2-7; weak D call: TRBD2 (6 bases). The germline V gene encodes CDR1 MNHNS and CDR2 SASEGT. The CDR3 extends over 17 amino acids. V lost 7 bases and J lost 0, with 22 bases in between. The CDR3 nucleotides read TGTGCCAGCAAACGGGGGTTCCGAGGCGGAGACTCCTACGAGCAGTACTTC. As protein: CASKRGFRGGDSYEQYF.

This clonotype came up many times. The rearrangement links TRBV20-1 to TRBJ1-4; maybe TRBD1 (5 bases). In germline, CDR1 is DFQATT, CDR2 SNEGSKA (reference sequence). V shed 5 bases and J shed 4 bases, with 14 bases lying between them. The CDR3 totals 14 residues. Here the CDR3 DNA reads TGCAGTGCTTCGAACAGGAGAGATAATGAAAAACTGTTTTTT. This encodes CSASNRRDNEKLFF.

This clonotype was seen repeatedly, ten times or more. This chain links TRBV24-1 with TRBJ1-2; D is uncertain. The CDR3 has 14 residues. Deletions cut 2 bases from V and 1 base from J, with 7 bases between. Looked up from germline, CDR1 is KGHDR and CDR2 is SFDVKD. This CDR3 is CATSDYGSNYGYTF. The CDR3 DNA reads TGTGCCACCAGTGATTATGGCAGTAACTATGGCTACACCTTC.

This clonotype came up many times. J is TRBJ1-4 and V is TRBV12-3 or TRBV12-4; D not certain. The CDR3 loop spans 14 amino acids. V was cut by 6 bases and J by 7 bases, with 15 bases left in between. CDR3 region: CASSYTSEGEKLFF. As DNA, the CDR3 is TGTGCCAGCAGCTATACTTCGGAGGGTGAAAAACTGTTTTTT.

A few counts support this clonotype. The chain has TRBV19 and TRBJ1-2; perhaps TRBD1 as D (5 bases). The CDR3 loop spans 16 amino acids. V shed 5 bases and J shed 4 bases, with 20 bases lying between them. Germline V gene data show CDR1 as LNHDA and CDR2 as SQIVND (reference sequence). The CDR3 is CASSAKGSGYFYGYTF. The CDR3 region has the DNA TGTGCCAGTAGTGCAAAGGGGTCGGGGTATTTCTATGGCTACACCTTC.

The table lists this clonotype with many counts. The chain has TRBV7-9 and TRBJ1-1; no reliable D call. The germline V and J ends were trimmed by 4 bases and 8 bases, with 11 bases remaining between them. Germline loops: CDR1 SEHNR, CDR2 FQNEAQ (reference sequence). The length of the CDR3 is 12 residues. CDR3 coding DNA: TGTGCCAGCAGCTACGATCGATTAGAAGCTTTCTTT. Translation: CASSYDRLEAFF.

In this sample, this clonotype turned up many times. The genes are TRBV20-1 and TRBJ1-5, with D possibly matching TRBD1 (5 bases). V was shortened by 6 bases and J by 7 bases, with 13 bases between the two germline ends. In germline, CDR1 is DFQATT, CDR2 SNEGSKA (reference sequence). The CDR3 contains 12 residues. CDR3 coding DNA: TGCAGTGCCGTGGGGGGGATACAGCCCCAGCATTTT. Protein: CSAVGGIQPQHF.

This clonotype has at least ten counts. Compared with germline, one end of the junction differs, possibly owing to a read error. The chain is built from TRBV5-1 and TRBJ2-7; D unresolved. The CDR3 has 11 amino acids. Germline values: CDR1 SGHRS, CDR2 YFSETQ. The CDR3 bases are TGTGCCAGCAGCTCCAACTACGAGCAGTACTTC. The encoded protein is CASSSNYEQYF.

In this sample, this clonotype turned up many times. The rearrangement joins TRBV2 to TRBJ2-7, with 7 nucleotides matching TRBD1. V was pared by 1 base and J by 3 bases, with 6 bases of the junction left unmatched. This CDR3 spans 15 amino acids. Germline CDR1 and CDR2: SNHLY and FYNNEI. CDR3 amino acids: CASSEDPGQSYEQYF. The CDR3 DNA reads as TGTGCCAGCAGTGAAGACCCGGGACAGAGCTACGAGCAGTACTTC.

The rearrangement uses TRBV19 and TRBJ1-6; D is perhaps TRBD1 (5 bases). Germline lookup yields CDR1 LNHDA and CDR2 SQIVND (reference sequence). CDR3 length equals 14 residues. Trimming left V 5 bases short and J 6 bases short, with 11 bases between. CDR3 DNA: TGTGCCAGTAGTGCGAGACAGAGTAATTCACCCCTCCACTTT. Translation gives CASSARQSNSPLHF.

There are many counts of this clonotype. This rearrangement joins TRBV20-1 to TRBJ2-5; the match to TRBD2 covers 12 bases. V shed 0 bases and J 2 bases; nucleotides not matched to a gene: 10. Germline CDR1 DFQATT, CDR2 SNEGSKA (reference sequence). The CDR3 contains 18 residues. CDR3 DNA: TGCAGTGCTAGAGATTCGGGACCGACTAGCGGGGGTCAAGAGACCCAGTACTTC. Its translation is CSARDSGPTSGGQETQYF.

Details on this clonotype: This sequence may be a read error, since a much larger clone differs from it by one base. The final CDR3 position lacks the conserved phenylalanine or tryptophan, pointing to a likely read error. The rearrangement uses TRBV19 and TRBJ2-7; the D is unclear. The V gene's germline CDR1 is LNHDA and CDR2 SQIVND (reference sequence). The CDR3 consists of 14 residues. The V end lost 6 bases, the J end lost 0 bases, and 12 bases lay between the germline ends. CDR3 DNA sequence: TGTGCCAGTAGCGGTGTAGATCTCTCCTACGAGCAGTACCTC. This translates into CASSGVDLSYEQYL.

The chain joins TRBV29-1 to TRBJ2-4, with D possibly TRBD2 on 6 matching bases. Germline CDR1 reads SQVTM; CDR2 reads ANQGSEA. V was clipped by 3 bases and J by 8 bases, with 14 bases between them. This CDR3 comprises 13 residues. The CDR3 sequence is CSVDSGIVDIQYF. In nucleotides, the CDR3 is TGCAGCGTTGATAGCGGAATCGTGGACATTCAGTACTTC.

The table lists this clonotype with many counts. J is TRBJ1-2 and V is TRBV20-1; 9 bases are a match to TRBD1. Germline V CDR1 and CDR2: DFQATT, SNEGSKA (reference sequence). The V and J ends lost 0 bases and 0 bases, in that order; junction bases with no gene match: 8. CDR3 size: 17 residues. CDR3: CSARDRDRVVPNYGYTF. The CDR3 DNA reads as TGCAGTGCTAGAGATAGGGACAGGGTAGTACCTAACTATGGCTACACCTTC.

This clonotype occurred many times. This chain joins TRBV3-1 and TRBJ2-5, with D maybe TRBD1 (5 bases). From germline, CDR1 is LGHDT and CDR2 YNNKEL (reference sequence). V lost 1 base and J 0 bases, leaving 9 bases between the germline ends. This CDR3 region has 15 residues. The chain's CDR3 is CASSQASGYQETQYF. CDR3 in DNA: TGTGCCAGCAGCCAAGCTTCAGGGTACCAAGAGACCCAGTACTTC.

The V gene is TRBV2, the J gene TRBJ1-3; D gene unclear. The CDR3 loop spans 17 amino acids. V lost 1 base and J lost 4, with 17 bases in between. The germline V gene has CDR1 SNHLY and CDR2 FYNNEI. DNA for the CDR3: TGTGCCAGCAGTGAAGAAGACTTTTCGTTCGGGGGAAACACCATATATTTT. Protein product: CASSEEDFSFGGNTIYF.

This sequence joins TRBV25-1 and TRBJ1-2, with D hard to call. Germline lookup yields CDR1 MGHDK and CDR2 SYGVNS. V shed 5 bases and J shed 4 bases, with 14 bases lying between them. CDR3 length: 14 residues. DNA for the CDR3: TGTGCCAGCAGTTTCCTCGGGCCGCTCTATGGCTACACCTTC. As protein: CASSFLGPLYGYTF.

This clonotype was observed at least ten times. In DNA, the CDR3 is TGTGCCAGCAGCGGGGGACTTAACTACGAGCAGTACTTC. Protein product: CASSGGLNYEQYF. The rearrangement uses TRBV5-6 and TRBJ2-7, with D possibly TRBD2 on 6 matching bases. The ends were cut back, 4 bases at V and 3 bases at J, with 11 bases in the middle. Germline values: CDR1 SGHDT, CDR2 YYEEEE. The CDR3 runs to 13 residues.